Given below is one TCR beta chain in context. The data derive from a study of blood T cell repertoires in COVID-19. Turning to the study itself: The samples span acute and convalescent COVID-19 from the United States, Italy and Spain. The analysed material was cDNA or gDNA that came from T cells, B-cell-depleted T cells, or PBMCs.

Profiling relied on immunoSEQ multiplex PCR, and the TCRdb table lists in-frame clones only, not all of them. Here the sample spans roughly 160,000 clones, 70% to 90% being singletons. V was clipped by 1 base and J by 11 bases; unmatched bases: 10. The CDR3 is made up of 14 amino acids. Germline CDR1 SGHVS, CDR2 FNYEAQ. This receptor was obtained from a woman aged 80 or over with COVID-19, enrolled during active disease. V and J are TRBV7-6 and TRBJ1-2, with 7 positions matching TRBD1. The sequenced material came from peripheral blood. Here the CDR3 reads CASSLGTGTDDYTF. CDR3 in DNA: TGTGCCAGCAGCTTAGGGACCGGGACAGACGATTACACCTTC.